What follows describes a single T cell receptor (beta chain). Data came from immunoSEQ multiplex PCR; TCRdb stores just in-frame clones and leaves some out. Among 3,000 to 4,500 clones listed, around 69% were seen once. These data come from a study of preoperative IRX-2 immunotherapy in early breast cancer. V dropped 10 bases and J dropped 2; count of bases not matched to a gene: 8. This CDR3 spans 14 amino acids. Germline V lookup: CDR1 LNHDA, CDR2 SQIVND (reference sequence). Treatment noted: preoperative locoregional IRX-2 cytokine immunotherapy. The TCR was taken from a human donor with breast cancer. This chain links TRBV19 with TRBJ2-3; 8 positions match TRBD1. This specimen consisted of tumor tissue, obtained after IRX-2 immunotherapy. DNA for the CDR3: TGTGCCACCAGGGACAGGCGACTCACAGATACGCAGTATTTT. Translated, it gives CATRDRRLTDTQYF.